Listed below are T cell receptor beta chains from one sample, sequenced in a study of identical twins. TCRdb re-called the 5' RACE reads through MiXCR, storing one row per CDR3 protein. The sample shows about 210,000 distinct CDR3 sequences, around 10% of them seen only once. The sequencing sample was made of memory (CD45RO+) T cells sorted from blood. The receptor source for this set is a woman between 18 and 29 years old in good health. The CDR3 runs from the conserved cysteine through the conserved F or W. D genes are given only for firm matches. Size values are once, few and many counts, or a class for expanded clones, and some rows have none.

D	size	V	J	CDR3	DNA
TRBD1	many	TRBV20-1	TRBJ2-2	CSARTGGSTGELFF	TGCAGTGCGCGGACAGGGGGTTCCACCGGGGAGCTGTTTTTT
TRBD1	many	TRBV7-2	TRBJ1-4	CASTDGTANEKLFF	TGTGCCAGCACTGACGGGACAGCGAATGAAAAACTGTTTTTT
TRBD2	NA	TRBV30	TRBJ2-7	CAWNWGGYEQYF	TGTGCCTGGAACTGGGGGGGGTACGAGCAGTACTTC
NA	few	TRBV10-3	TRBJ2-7	CAISESGHYYEQYF	TGTGCCATCAGTGAGTCGGGCCACTACTACGAGCAGTACTTC
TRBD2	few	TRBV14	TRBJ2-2	CASSQDPRRGGSGELFF	TGTGCCAGCAGCCAAGACCCTAGGCGGGGGGGATCCGGGGAGCTGTTTTTT
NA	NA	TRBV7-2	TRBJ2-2	CASSSGGPTGELFF	TGTGCCAGCAGCTCCGGTGGCCCCACCGGGGAGCTGTTTTTT
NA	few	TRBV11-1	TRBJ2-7	CASSLAPSNEQYF	TGTGCCAGCAGCTTAGCTCCTTCGAACGAGCAGTACTTC
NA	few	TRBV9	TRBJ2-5	CASSVEGAWETQYF	TGTGCCAGCAGCGTAGAGGGCGCGTGGGAGACCCAGTACTTC
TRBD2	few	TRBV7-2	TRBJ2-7	CASSPGLVLSSYEQYF	TGTGCCAGCAGCCCGGGACTAGTGCTGAGCTCCTACGAGCAGTACTTC
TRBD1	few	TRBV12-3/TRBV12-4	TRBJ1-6	CASRGQDNSPLHF	TGTGCCAGCAGGGGACAGGATAATTCACCCCTCCACTTT
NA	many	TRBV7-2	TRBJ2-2	CASRRATGELFF	TGTGCCAGCAGGAGGGCCACCGGGGAGCTGTTTTTT
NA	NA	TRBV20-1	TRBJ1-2	CSARDRESYTF	TGCAGTGCTAGAGATAGGGAGAGCTACACCTTC
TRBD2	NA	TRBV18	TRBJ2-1	CASSPNGLAVNEQFF	TGTGCCAGCTCACCAAACGGGCTAGCGGTCAATGAGCAGTTCTTC
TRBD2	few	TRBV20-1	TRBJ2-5	CSARLGLAGGQETQYF	TGCAGTGCTAGATTAGGACTAGCGGGTGGCCAAGAGACCCAGTACTTC
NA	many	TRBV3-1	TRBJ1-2	CASSLPSTVGGYTF	TGTGCCAGCAGCCTACCGTCCACAGTGGGGGGCTACACCTTC
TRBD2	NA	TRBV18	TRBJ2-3	CASSPPGSGGAGDTQYF	TGTGCCAGCTCACCACCGGGTAGCGGGGGGGCAGGAGATACGCAGTATTTT
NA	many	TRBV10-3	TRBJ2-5	CAISEVGEGTQYF	TGTGCCATCAGTGAAGTCGGGGAAGGGACCCAGTACTTC
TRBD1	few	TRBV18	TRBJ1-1	CASSVLTGASREAFF	TGTGCCAGCTCAGTGCTTACAGGGGCCTCCCGAGAAGCTTTCTTT
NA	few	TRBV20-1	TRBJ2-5	CSALAKSIETQYF	TGCAGTGCCCTTGCTAAGAGTATAGAGACCCAGTACTTC
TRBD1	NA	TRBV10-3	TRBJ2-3	CAIKDRISTDTQYF	TGTGCCATCAAGGACAGGATAAGCACAGATACGCAGTATTTT
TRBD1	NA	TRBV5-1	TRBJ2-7	CASSPIGTANDEQYF	TGCGCCAGCAGCCCGATCGGGACAGCCAACGACGAGCAGTACTTC
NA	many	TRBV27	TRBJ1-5	CASSPRSNGQPQHF	TGTGCCAGCAGCCCTCGATCCAACGGGCAGCCCCAGCATTTT
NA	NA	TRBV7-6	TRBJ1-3	CASSLPFRGSGNTIYF	TGTGCCAGCAGCTTGCCCTTCCGCGGCTCTGGAAACACCATATATTTT
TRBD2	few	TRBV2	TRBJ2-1	CASSEAPSGNYNEQFF	TGTGCCAGCAGTGAAGCGCCTAGCGGGAACTACAATGAGCAGTTCTTC
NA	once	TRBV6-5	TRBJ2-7	CASRYSQSSYEQYF	TGTGCCAGCCGATACAGCCAAAGCTCCTACGAGCAGTACTTC
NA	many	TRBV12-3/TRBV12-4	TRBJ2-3	CASSLRLEVDTQYF	TGTGCCAGCAGTTTAAGGCTGGAAGTAGATACGCAGTATTTT
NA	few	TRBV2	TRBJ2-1	CASREGVSNEQFF	TGTGCCAGCAGGGAGGGGGTCTCCAATGAGCAGTTCTTC
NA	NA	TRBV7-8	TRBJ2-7	CASSLRHPYEQYF	TGTGCCAGCAGCCTCAGACACCCCTACGAGCAGTACTTC
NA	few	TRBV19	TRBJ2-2	CASSPWKVITGELFF	TGTGCCAGTAGCCCATGGAAGGTTATCACCGGGGAGCTGTTTTTT
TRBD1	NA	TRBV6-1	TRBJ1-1	CASRPGTGATEAFF	TGTGCCAGCAGACCCGGGACAGGGGCCACTGAAGCTTTCTTT
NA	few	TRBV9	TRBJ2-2	CASSALTTGELFF	TGTGCCAGCAGCGCCCTGACCACCGGGGAGCTGTTTTTT
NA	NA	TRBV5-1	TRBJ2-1	CASCRVGGDEQFF	TGCGCCAGCTGCCGAGTCGGGGGCGATGAGCAGTTCTTC
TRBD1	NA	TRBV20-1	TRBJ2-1	CSASPGARGREQFF	TGCAGTGCTAGCCCAGGGGCGAGGGGGCGGGAGCAGTTCTTC
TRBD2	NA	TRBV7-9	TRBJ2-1	CASSLILAEHNEQFF	TGTGCCAGCAGCTTAATCCTAGCGGAACACAATGAGCAGTTCTTC
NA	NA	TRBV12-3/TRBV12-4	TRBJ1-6	CASSKVVGQKNSPLHF	TGTGCCAGCAGTAAGGTTGTCGGACAGAAGAATTCACCCCTCCACTTT
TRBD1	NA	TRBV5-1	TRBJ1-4	CASSRGDRKNEKLFF	TGCGCCAGCAGTCGGGGGGACAGGAAAAATGAAAAACTGTTTTTT
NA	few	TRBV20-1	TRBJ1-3	CSARDSRSGNTIYF	TGCAGTGCTAGAGATTCCCGCTCTGGAAACACCATATATTTT
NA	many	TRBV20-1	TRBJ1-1	CSANFGSKNTEAFF	TGCAGTGCTAATTTCGGCAGCAAGAACACTGAAGCTTTCTTT
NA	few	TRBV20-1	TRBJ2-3	CSASRQFTDTQYF	TGCAGTGCTAGTCGCCAGTTCACAGATACGCAGTATTTT
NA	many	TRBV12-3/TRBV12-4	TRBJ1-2	CASSPNYGYTF	TGTGCCAGCAGTCCAAACTATGGCTACACCTTC
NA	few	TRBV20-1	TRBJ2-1	CSARRGGRPDEQFF	TGCAGTGCTAGAAGGGGGGGGCGCCCGGATGAGCAGTTCTTC
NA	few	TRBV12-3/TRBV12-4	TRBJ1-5	CASSSNLRNQPQHF	TGTGCCAGCAGTTCGAACTTACGCAATCAGCCCCAGCATTTT
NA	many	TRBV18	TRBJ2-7	CASSQGYEQYF	TGTGCCAGCAGCCAAGGCTACGAGCAGTACTTC
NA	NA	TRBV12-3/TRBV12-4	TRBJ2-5	CASSPQAETQYF	TGTGCCAGCAGCCCTCAAGCAGAGACCCAGTACTTC
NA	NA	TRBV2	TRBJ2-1	CASSRREQFF	TGTGCCAGCAGTCGTCGTGAGCAGTTCTTC
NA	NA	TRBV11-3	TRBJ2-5	CASSLHRGSQETQYF	TGTGCCAGCAGCTTACACCGGGGTTCACAAGAGACCCAGTACTTC
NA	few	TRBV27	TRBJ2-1	CASSLGLVNNEQFF	TGTGCCAGCAGTTTAGGGCTAGTCAACAATGAGCAGTTCTTC
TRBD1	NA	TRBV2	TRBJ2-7	CASSEGDSYSYEQYF	TGTGCCAGCAGTGAGGGGGACAGTTATTCCTACGAGCAGTACTTC
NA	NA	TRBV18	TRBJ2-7	CASSPQKGGEQYF	TGTGCCAGCTCACCACAAAAGGGAGGCGAGCAGTACTTC
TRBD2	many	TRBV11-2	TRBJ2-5	CASSLLPWSGGTSETQYF	TGTGCCAGCAGCTTACTCCCTTGGTCGGGAGGGACCTCGGAGACCCAGTACTTC
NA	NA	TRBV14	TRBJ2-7	CASSQDRREQYF	TGTGCCAGCAGCCAAGACAGGAGGGAGCAGTACTTC